The 19 T cell receptor beta chains in this list originate from one sample, sequenced in a study of human T cells and chemical hapten exposure. Time point of the sample: pre-sensitization, week 0. Treatment indicated: therapeutic diphenylcyclopropenone sensitization with weekly scalp DPC. TCRdb re-called the RACE reads with MiXCR, one entry per CDR3 protein. The sample records fewer than 300,000 distinct CDR3 sequences, almost 8% being singletons. The sample in question was whole blood, obtained in connection with sensitization to the hapten diphenylcyclopropenone (DPC). Receptors originate from a man younger than 35 with alopecia areata. Some clones in this sample may be carry-over from other donors' samples.

The V and J genes are TRBV4-1 and TRBJ1-6; D not resolved. This CDR3 is 15 amino acids long. Germline V gives CDR1 MGHRA, CDR2 YSYEKL. Trimming pared 1 base from V and 3 bases from J, leaving 7 bases between. CDR3 bases: TGCGCCAGCAGCCAAGGGCAGAGCTATAATTCACCCCTCCACTTT. It yields the protein CASSQGQSYNSPLHF.

This clonotype was counted between two and nine times. V is TRBV4-3 and J is TRBJ1-3, with 7 bases aligning to TRBD1. This CDR3 has 18 residues. Trimming removed 0 bases from V and 3 bases from J; junction bases left unmatched: 11. Germline CDR1 reads LGHNA; CDR2 reads YSLEER. CDR3 sequence reads: CASSQESSGTGDGNTIYF. CDR3 coding DNA: TGCGCCAGCAGCCAAGAAAGTTCGGGCACAGGGGATGGAAACACCATATATTTT.

In its sample, this clonotype was seen a few times. The V gene is TRBV4-2, the J gene TRBJ1-5; D ambiguous. The CDR3 is 12 amino acids. Trimming shortened V by 6 bases and J by 4 bases, and 7 bases separated the two germline ends. Germline lookup yields CDR1 LGHNA and CDR2 YNFKEQ. CDR3 in DNA: TGTGCCAGCAGAGCCGCGAATCAGCCCCAGCATTTT. Protein product: CASRAANQPQHF.

This clonotype was picked up many times. J is TRBJ2-5 and V is TRBV7-2; no clear D gene. V gave up 3 bases and J gave up 1 base, with 9 bases separating them. The CDR3 sequence is 14 residues long. In germline, CDR1 is SGHTA, CDR2 FQGNSA. The CDR3 nucleotides are TGTGCCAGCAGCTTGTCCGGGTTCCAAGAGACCCAGTACTTC. Translating it yields CASSLSGFQETQYF.

This clonotype was counted between two and nine times. The chain's CDR3 is CASSLRGVGLDTQYF. The CDR3 DNA is TGTGCCAGCAGCTTACGCGGGGTGGGCTTAGATACGCAGTATTTT. The V call is TRBV7-3, the J call TRBJ2-3; TRBD2 is a possible D gene (6 bases). V lost 2 bases to trimming and J lost 5 bases, with 14 bases between them. CDR1 and CDR2 from the germline V gene are SGHTA and FQGTGA. The CDR3 contains 15 residues.

The chain links TRBV2 to TRBJ2-1; TRBD1 might be the D (7 bases). The germline V gene has CDR1 SNHLY and CDR2 FYNNEI. The CDR3 totals 13 residues. Trimming took 5 bases from V and 10 from J, leaving 15 bases between them. This CDR3 is CASSNGQEGEQFF. The CDR3 nucleotides read TGTGCCAGCAGTAATGGACAGGAGGGGGAGCAGTTCTTC.

The chain carries TRBV2 and TRBJ2-7, with TRBD1 matching over 8 bases. Germline-derived CDR1 and CDR2 are SNHLY and FYNNEI. The CDR3 has 14 amino acids. The V gene end was trimmed by 3 bases and the J gene end by 4 bases; junction bases not matched to a gene: 5. The CDR3 coding sequence is TGTGCCAGCAGTGACCAGGGGGCAAAGTACGAGCAGTACTTC. It is translated as CASSDQGAKYEQYF.

Many counts were recorded for this clonotype. V usage is TRBV7-3 and J usage is TRBJ2-2; D is ambiguous. Germline V gene lookup returns CDR1 SGHTA and CDR2 FQGTGA. Trimming removed 4 bases from V and 6 bases from J, with 3 bases in between. The CDR3 totals 11 residues. In nucleotides, the CDR3 is TGTGCCAGCAGCTCGTCCGGGGAGCTGTTTTTT. Residues: CASSSSGELFF.

The chain couples TRBV28 to TRBJ2-7; D perhaps matches TRBD2 (5 bases). The V end was cut by 6 bases, the J end by 6 bases, with 21 bases between. Per germline, CDR1 MDHEN and CDR2 SYDVKM. The CDR3 extends over 15 amino acids. Here the CDR3 DNA reads TGTGCCAGCAGACGTACTGACCTAGCAGTGGGCGAGCAGTACTTC. Protein product: CASRRTDLAVGEQYF.

On this clonotype: A much larger clone is a single base away; this may be a read error. This CDR3 is CVTGGYGEAFF. CDR3 nucleotides: TGTGTCACCGGCGGGTATGGAGAAGCTTTCTTT. V and J are TRBV15 and TRBJ1-1; unclear D gene. The germline gives CDR1 LNHNV, CDR2 YYDKDF (reference sequence). The CDR3 is 11 residues long.

This clonotype showed up just a few times. The chain joins TRBV5-5 to TRBJ2-7; weak D call: TRBD1 (6 bases). CDR3 length: 16 amino acids. Trimming took off 0 bases at V and 6 bases at J, with 19 bases between the two ends. CDR1 SGHKS and CDR2 YYEKEE come from the germline V gene (reference sequence). The CDR3 is CASSLAGTPLSLEQYV. In DNA, the CDR3 is TGTGCCAGCAGCTTGGCCGGGACACCTCTATCCCTCGAGCAGTACGTC.

The chain joins TRBV2 to TRBJ1-1, with D tentatively TRBD1 (5 bases). The CDR3 has 15 amino acids. Looked up from germline, CDR1 is SNHLY and CDR2 is FYNNEI. Trimming left V 4 bases short and J 0 bases short, with 12 bases between. CDR3 sequence reads: CASSGYGDLNTEAFF. CDR3 bases: TGTGCCAGCAGTGGATATGGGGACCTGAACACTGAAGCTTTCTTT.

This clonotype was picked up many times. This rearrangement joins TRBV24-1 to TRBJ2-3; no firm D call. Trimming cost V 2 bases and J 0 bases, with 5 bases left between them. The germline gives CDR1 KGHDR, CDR2 SFDVKD. The CDR3 covers 14 residues. The CDR3 spells CATSDSASTDTQYF. The CDR3, as DNA: TGTGCCACCAGTGATTCCGCCAGCACAGATACGCAGTATTTT.

This clonotype was counted only a few times. The chain is built from TRBV4-1 and TRBJ1-3; D is undetermined. Trimming left V 7 bases short and J 0 bases short, with 13 bases between. The length of the CDR3 is 15 residues. Per germline, CDR1 MGHRA and CDR2 YSYEKL. CDR3 loop: CASKLGSLSGNTIYF. CDR3 sequence (DNA): TGCGCCAGCAAACTCGGCAGCCTCTCTGGAAACACCATATATTTT.

In this sample, this clonotype turned up a few times. The chain employs TRBV29-1 and TRBJ1-5; unclear D gene. The V end was cut by 2 bases, the J end by 2 bases, with 7 bases between. Germline CDR1 SQVTM, CDR2 ANQGSEA. The CDR3 is 13 residues long. The CDR3 DNA reads as TGCAGCGTTGAAATAGGAGGCAATCAGCCCCAGCATTTT. This sequence encodes CSVEIGGNQPQHF.

This clonotype has a count of ten or more. The CDR3 region has the DNA TGTGCCAGCAGCAGGTTGGGGGCGAGCAATCAGCCCCAGCATTTT. Translated: CASSRLGASNQPQHF. The chain has TRBV7-8 and TRBJ1-5; perhaps TRBD1 as D (6 bases). The CDR3 runs 15 residues. The germline V gene encodes CDR1 SGHVS and CDR2 FQNEAQ. V was cut by 5 bases and J by 1 base, with 12 bases left in between.

This clonotype was seen repeatedly, ten times or more. V usage is TRBV29-1 and J usage is TRBJ2-5, with a possible D match to TRBD1 (6 bases). Trimming cost V 5 bases and J 4 bases, with 17 bases left between them. The CDR3 has 14 amino acids. The germline gives CDR1 SQVTM, CDR2 ANQGSEA. Written as DNA, the CDR3 is TGCAGCGTTTCTACACAGGGTTGGGGAGAGACCCAGTACTTC. It codes for CSVSTQGWGETQYF.

This clonotype was detected a few times. The V call is TRBV12-3 or TRBV12-4, the J call TRBJ2-2; D gene uncertain. This CDR3 is built from 15 residues. V lost 3 bases, J lost 3 bases, and 11 bases lay in between. The CDR3 loop is CASSFVQPDTGELFF. As DNA, the CDR3 is TGTGCCAGCAGTTTCGTACAGCCCGACACCGGGGAGCTGTTTTTT.

A few counts support this clonotype. The chain is built from TRBV5-5 and TRBJ1-5, with TRBD1 matching 10 bases. V lost 4 bases and J lost 3; bases outside the gene matches: 1. There are 14 residues in the CDR3. The germline CDR1 and CDR2 sequences are SGHKS and YYEKEE (reference sequence). The CDR3 DNA is TGTGCCAGCAGCGGACAGGGGGACAATCAGCCCCAGCATTTT. Translated, it gives CASSGQGDNQPQHF.